This T cell receptor beta chain was identified during a study of blood T cell repertoires in COVID-19. This clone has just one count. Data came from immunoSEQ multiplex PCR; TCRdb stores just in-frame clones and leaves some out. The repertoire holds over 250,000 clones, 82% seen once, with less than 5.5% in the top ten. Sequenced input: PBMCs or T cells enriched from blood (not recorded which). The clonotype originates from a man in his forties who had been exposed to COVID-19.

The CDR3: CASRPDTYTEAFF. The DNA for the CDR3 is TGCGCCAGCAGACCTGACACCTACACTGAAGCTTTCTTT. V gene TRBV4-1 combines with J gene TRBJ1-1; D is ambiguous. V was pared by 6 bases and J by 3 bases, with 11 bases between. CDR1 and CDR2 from the germline V gene are MGHRA and YSYEKL. This CDR3 spans 13 amino acids.